The 20 T cell receptor beta chains listed next were all sequenced from one sample in a study of HIV-infected patients and healthy controls (TCRdb year 2014). Libraries were constructed by 5' RACE. Sequencing used an Illumina MiSeq. Using SuperScript III with primers targeting the alpha and beta constant regions, approximately 450 ng of RNA was reverse transcribed. Separate libraries for the alpha and beta chains were generated through chain-specific third strand synthesis that incorporated multiplexing indices. Clones were called with MiXCR by TCRdb after fastp trimmed the public reads at Q25, and only in-frame beta chains were retained. Rows with a matching CDR3 protein are joined into one entry that keeps the most common DNA and genes. Recorded for this sample are roughly 11,000 distinct CDR3 sequences; less than 6.5% of them occurred a single time. The biggest ten clones account for approximately 3.7% of the sample.

Since whole blood was used without any cell fractionation, the repertoire reflected all peripheral T cells in unsorted form. What was sequenced was blood. The receptors derive from an adult in good health.

This clonotype was picked up many times. The V and J genes are TRBV19 and TRBJ1-4; D might be TRBD1 (5 bases). V was shortened by 7 bases and J by 4 bases, with 22 bases between the two germline ends. This CDR3 region has 17 residues. From germline, CDR1 is LNHDA and CDR2 SQIVND (reference sequence). In DNA, the CDR3 is TGTGCCAGTACCCAAGGGGCCCTAGACGCCCGTAATGAAAAACTGTTTTTT. Amino acids: CASTQGALDARNEKLFF. Complete variable domain (other parts from reference TRBV19 and TRBJ1-4): DGGITQSPKYLFRKEGQNVTLSCEQNLNHDAMYWYRQDPGQGLRLIYYSQIVNDFQKGDIAEGYSVSREKKESFPLTVTSAQKNPTAFYLCASTQGALDARNEKLFFGSGTQLSVL.

This clonotype is medium-sized by share. J is TRBJ2-7 and V is TRBV29-1, with TRBD2 identical over 7 bases. The CDR3 sequence is 11 residues long. J was trimmed by 4 bases and V by 6 bases; bases with no gene match: 3. Germline V gene data show CDR1 as SQVTM and CDR2 as ANQGSEA. The CDR3 protein is CSVGREYEQYF. CDR3 DNA: TGCAGCGTCGGGCGGGAGTACGAGCAGTACTTC.

By share, this clonotype counts as medium-sized. The chain uses TRBV12-3 or TRBV12-4 and TRBJ1-5; 8 positions match TRBD1. This CDR3 has 14 amino acids. With V trimmed by 6 bases and J by 6 bases, 7 bases remained unmatched. The CDR3 region has the DNA TGTGCCAGCAGCCGAACAGGGGGGTCTCAGCCCCAGCATTTT. This translates into CASSRTGGSQPQHF.

The sample holds many counts of this clonotype. The chain carries TRBV6-6 and TRBJ1-1; D might be TRBD1 (6 bases). Trimming left V 6 bases short and J 0 bases short, with 11 bases between. The germline V gene encodes CDR1 MNHNY and CDR2 SVGAGI (reference sequence). The CDR3 sequence is 14 residues long. The CDR3 here is CASRGQNMNTEAFF. In nucleotides, the CDR3 is TGTGCCAGCAGAGGACAGAACATGAACACTGAAGCTTTCTTT.

This clonotype qualifies as medium-sized. The genes are TRBV6-1 and TRBJ1-5; 7 positions match TRBD1. This CDR3 has 13 amino acids. V shed 1 base, J shed 6 bases, and the junction held 0 bases outside the gene matches. The germline V gene has CDR1 MNHNS and CDR2 SASEGT. Written as DNA, the CDR3 is TGTGCCAGCAGTGAAGGACAGGGTCAGCCCCAGCATTTT. Amino acid sequence: CASSEGQGQPQHF.

This clonotype was picked up many times. The genes are TRBV12-3 or TRBV12-4 and TRBJ2-5; tentative D call: TRBD1 (6 bases). The length of the CDR3 is 16 residues. V lost 6 bases to trimming and J lost 4 bases, with 21 bases between them. The CDR3 DNA reads TGTGCCAGCAGACCTCTACTCGCGACAGGCGGAGAGACCCAGTACTTC. This translates into CASRPLLATGGETQYF.

Relative to its sample, this clonotype is medium-sized (0.01 to 0.1%). The CDR3: CASSPGIYAFF. The CDR3 nucleotides are TGTGCCAGCAGCCCAGGGATCTACGCTTTCTTT. The chain combines TRBV12-3 or TRBV12-4 with TRBJ1-1; the D gene is possibly TRBD1 (5 bases). The CDR3 totals 11 residues. V lost 6 bases, J lost 11 bases, and 13 bases lay in between.

The sample holds many counts of this clonotype. The chain uses TRBV5-1 and TRBJ1-4, with a tentative D call TRBD1 (5 bases). V lost 3 bases, J lost 4 bases, and 10 bases lay in between. The CDR3 extends over 14 amino acids. In germline, CDR1 is SGHRS, CDR2 YFSETQ. The CDR3 DNA reads TGCGCCAGCAGCTGGAGGGGACTTAATGAAAAACTGTTTTTT. Amino acids: CASSWRGLNEKLFF.

This clonotype has ten or more counts. The rearrangement links TRBV19 to TRBJ1-5; D remains unclear. The germline V gene encodes CDR1 LNHDA and CDR2 SQIVND (reference sequence). With 4 bases removed from V and 4 bases from J, the gap between germline ends came to 8 bases. The CDR3 has 13 amino acids. The CDR3 loop is CASSKAINQPQHF. CDR3 nucleotide sequence: TGTGCCAGTAGTAAGGCAATTAATCAGCCCCAGCATTTT.

This clonotype has ten or more counts. The V call is TRBV19, the J call TRBJ1-5, with D maybe TRBD1 (6 bases). The V and J ends lost 3 bases and 6 bases respectively, with 18 bases between them. The germline gives CDR1 LNHDA, CDR2 SQIVND (reference sequence). The CDR3 totals 16 residues. The CDR3 DNA reads TGTGCCAGTAGTATTTTAACGGGTGCACAGGGTCAGCCCCAGCATTTT. As protein: CASSILTGAQGQPQHF.

In its sample, this clonotype was seen many times. This chain connects TRBV27 to TRBJ2-7; D ambiguous. Germline CDR1 and CDR2: MNHEY and SMNVEV (reference sequence). This CDR3 is 13 amino acids long. Trimming took off 3 bases at V and 4 bases at J, with 10 bases between the two ends. This CDR3 is CASSFYPRYEQYF. As DNA, the CDR3 is TGTGCCAGCAGTTTTTATCCGAGGTACGAGCAGTACTTC.

This clonotype is deemed medium-sized. The chain links TRBV30 to TRBJ2-1, with 8 positions matching TRBD1. This CDR3 spans 13 amino acids. V was pared by 7 bases and J by 5 bases, with 7 bases of the junction left unmatched. Germline V gene sequence: CDR1 GTSNPN, CDR2 SVGIG (reference sequence). The DNA of the CDR3 is TGTGCCTCCGAGGACAGGGCGAACAATGAGCAGTTCTTC. Translation gives CASEDRANNEQFF. The full variable domain, with the rest looked up from reference TRBV30 and TRBJ2-1, is SQTIHQWPATLVQPVGSPLSLECTVEGTSNPNLYWYRQAAGRGLQLLFYSVGIGQISSEVPQNLSASRPQDRQFILSSKKLLLSDSGFYLCASEDRANNEQFFGPGTRLTVL.

This clonotype was detected many times. V is TRBV18 and J is TRBJ1-4; D is uncertain. The germline gives CDR1 KGHSH, CDR2 LQKENI. V lost 2 bases and J 7 bases, leaving 2 bases between the germline ends. The CDR3 length is 11 residues. The CDR3 loop reads CASSPGEKLFF. The CDR3 nucleotides are TGTGCCAGCTCACCAGGTGAAAAACTGTTTTTT.

There are many counts of this clonotype. The chain carries TRBV6-1 and TRBJ1-6; D not resolved. Per germline, CDR1 MNHNS and CDR2 SASEGT. The V end lost 3 bases, the J end lost 7 bases, and 7 bases lay between the germline ends. The CDR3 sequence is 13 residues long. The CDR3 reads CASSDPPNSPLHF. The DNA for the CDR3 is TGTGCCAGCAGTGACCCCCCGAATTCACCCCTCCACTTT.

At least ten counts were recorded for this clonotype. This chain uses TRBV19 with TRBJ1-1; weak D call: TRBD1 (5 bases). Germline V gives CDR1 LNHDA, CDR2 SQIVND (reference sequence). V was pared by 6 bases and J by 1 base, with 12 bases between. This CDR3 has 14 amino acids. This CDR3 is CASRAQAPNTEAFF. DNA of the CDR3: TGTGCCAGTAGGGCACAGGCGCCGAACACTGAAGCTTTCTTT.

This clonotype is labeled medium-sized. CDR3 amino acids: CASSELGALSTSNYGYTF. Written as DNA, the CDR3 is TGTGCCAGCAGTGAATTAGGTGCGCTATCAACTTCAAACTATGGCTACACCTTC. The chain links TRBV25-1 to TRBJ1-2; unclear D gene. V lost 1 base, J lost 2 bases, and 20 bases lay in between. Germline lookup yields CDR1 MGHDK and CDR2 SYGVNS. The CDR3 runs to 18 residues.

This clonotype came up many times. V and J are TRBV12-3 or TRBV12-4 and TRBJ1-2; D is unresolved. With 9 bases removed from V and 3 bases from J, the gap between germline ends came to 14 bases. This CDR3 has 13 residues. CDR3 residues: CASRTPGDYGYTF. CDR3 DNA sequence: TGTGCCAGTCGCACCCCCGGGGACTATGGCTACACCTTC.

This clonotype was seen at least ten times. The chain links TRBV20-1 to TRBJ2-7; maybe TRBD2 (5 bases). Germline-derived CDR1 and CDR2 are DFQATT and SNEGSKA (reference sequence). The CDR3 is made up of 12 amino acids. V was clipped by 5 bases and J by 3 bases, with 11 bases between them. The CDR3 reads CSASPGNYEQYF. CDR3 in DNA: TGCAGTGCTTCCCCGGGGAACTACGAGCAGTACTTC.

Ten or more counts support this clonotype. The chain has TRBV6-6 and TRBJ2-7; D possibly corresponds to TRBD2 (5 bases). Germline CDR1 is MNHNY and CDR2 is SVGAGI (reference sequence). The CDR3 runs to 12 residues. Trimming left V 2 bases short and J 4 bases short, with 6 bases between. The CDR3 is CASSYREYEQYF. As DNA, the CDR3 is TGTGCCAGCAGTTACAGGGAGTACGAGCAGTACTTC.

By share, this clonotype counts as medium-sized. The chain's CDR3 is CASRDLSGANVLTF. DNA for the CDR3: TGTGCCAGCAGGGACCTCTCTGGGGCCAACGTCCTGACTTTC. The V call is TRBV11-2, the J call TRBJ2-6; D unresolved. The CDR3 length is 14 residues. The V end lost 6 bases, the J end lost 0 bases, and 6 bases lay between the germline ends. CDR1 is SGHAT and CDR2 is FQNNGV in the germline V gene.